One and the same sample provided the 21 T cell receptor beta chains below, sequenced in a study of cytomegalovirus exposure and HLA in healthy donors. Profiled with immunoSEQ multiplex PCR; TCRdb holds only in-frame clones, not every one. The sample yields about 260,000 clones, roughly 91% seen once. The sample taken for sequencing was PBMCs. The receptors stem from a woman aged 25 to 39 in good health and CMV-seronegative.

The chain employs TRBV5-1 and TRBJ2-3, with 8 positions matching TRBD2. The germline gives CDR1 SGHRS, CDR2 YFSETQ. The CDR3 runs 14 residues. The V and J ends lost 5 bases and 1 base, in that order; junction bases with no gene match: 3. The CDR3 DNA follows: TGCGCCAGCAGGACACTAGCGGGCACAGATACGCAGTATTTT. This encodes CASRTLAGTDTQYF.

The rearrangement uses TRBV5-4 and TRBJ2-1; 10 nucleotides line up with TRBD1. V lost 3 bases and J lost 5; bases outside the gene matches: 17. This CDR3 has 19 residues. CDR1 is SGHNT, CDR2 YYREEE, per germline (reference sequence). DNA of the CDR3: TGTGCCAGCAGCTCAGGCCCCATAATAGGGACAGGGGACAACAATGAGCAGTTCTTC. The encoded protein is CASSSGPIIGTGDNNEQFF.

The rearrangement uses TRBV15 and TRBJ1-3; D is uncertain. Germline V CDR1 and CDR2: LNHNV, YYDKDF (reference sequence). This CDR3 has 16 amino acids. Trimming took off 1 base at V and 3 bases at J, with 13 bases between the two ends. The CDR3 protein is CATSRVMTPVGNTIYF. The CDR3 region has the DNA TGTGCCACCAGCAGAGTTATGACACCGGTTGGAAACACCATATATTTT.

The gene calls are TRBV19 and TRBJ2-7, with 10 bases that match TRBD2. This CDR3 has 15 residues. Germline CDR1 reads LNHDA; CDR2 reads SQIVND (reference sequence). V trimming: 5 bases; J trimming: 2 bases; junction bases outside the gene matches: 6. This CDR3 is CASSPTSGQTYEQYF. The DNA of the CDR3 is TGTGCCAGTAGTCCGACTAGCGGGCAAACCTACGAGCAGTACTTC.

The CDR3, as DNA: TGCGCCAGCAGCTACACAGAAGCCCGCCTTGGCTACACCTTC. Translation gives CASSYTEARLGYTF. J is TRBJ1-2 and V is TRBV5-1, with D hard to call. The CDR3 length is 14 residues. V was shortened by 3 bases and J by 7 bases, with 16 bases between the two germline ends. Germline V lookup: CDR1 SGHRS, CDR2 YFSETQ.

CDR3 sequence (DNA): TGTGCCAGCAGAAGGTTAGCGGACAATGAGCAGTTCTTC. This sequence encodes CASRRLADNEQFF. This chain links TRBV6-6 with TRBJ2-1; perhaps TRBD2 as D (6 bases). This CDR3 region has 13 residues. The V end lost 6 bases, the J end lost 5 bases, and 11 bases lay between the germline ends. The germline gives CDR1 MNHNY, CDR2 SVGAGI (reference sequence).

The chain recombines TRBV29-1 with TRBJ2-1; a weak D match, TRBD2 (5 bases). V was trimmed by 3 bases and J by 8 bases, leaving 20 bases between them. The CDR3 covers 15 residues. Germline CDR1 is SQVTM and CDR2 is ANQGSEA. CDR3 residues: CSVDMGGLSTDEQFF. As DNA, the CDR3 is TGCAGCGTTGATATGGGCGGGTTATCTACAGATGAGCAGTTCTTC.

The J gene is TRBJ1-5, the V gene TRBV5-6, with D perhaps matching TRBD1 (5 bases). V was shortened by 3 bases and J by 3 bases, with 10 bases between the two germline ends. The CDR3 runs to 14 residues. The V gene's germline CDR1 is SGHDT and CDR2 YYEEEE. The CDR3 spells CASSSQGINQPQHF. CDR3 nucleotide sequence: TGTGCCAGCAGCTCGCAGGGAATCAATCAGCCCCAGCATTTT.

This sequence joins TRBV27 and TRBJ1-5; D ambiguous. The CDR3 loop spans 15 amino acids. Germline CDR1 reads MNHEY; CDR2 reads SMNVEV (reference sequence). The V end was cut by 2 bases, the J end by 0 bases, with 8 bases between. The DNA for the CDR3 is TGTGCCAGCAGTTTAACGGCTTATAGCAATCAGCCCCAGCATTTT. Amino acids: CASSLTAYSNQPQHF.

This clone was seen a few times. The rearrangement uses TRBV7-2 and TRBJ1-1, with D possibly TRBD1 on 5 matching bases. The CDR3 length is 13 residues. V lost 5 bases and J lost 9, with 16 bases in between. Germline V gives CDR1 SGHTA, CDR2 FQGNSA. The CDR3 DNA sequence: TGTGCCAGCAGCCCACGGAGCGCAGGGAAAGCTTTCTTT. It translates to CASSPRSAGKAFF.

J is TRBJ2-5 and V is TRBV7-8, with D perhaps TRBD1 (5 bases). Germline loops: CDR1 SGHVS, CDR2 FQNEAQ. There are 15 residues in the CDR3. V dropped 4 bases and J dropped 1 base, with 13 bases sitting between them. In DNA form, the CDR3 reads TGTGCCAGCAGCTCAAAGACAGCCTTCCAAGAGACCCAGTACTTC. Translated, it gives CASSSKTAFQETQYF.

The rearrangement links TRBV25-1 to TRBJ2-2, with a tentative D call TRBD2 (5 bases). V lost 7 bases and J lost 4, with 7 bases in between. Germline V gene data show CDR1 as MGHDK and CDR2 as SYGVNS. The CDR3 loop spans 12 amino acids. This CDR3 reads CASKRGTGELFF. CDR3 sequence (DNA): TGTGCCAGCAAACGGGGCACCGGGGAGCTGTTTTTT.

The DNA for the CDR3 is TGTGCCAGCAGTCCCGACAGGACCAGCAATCAGCCCCAGCATTTT. Residues: CASSPDRTSNQPQHF. This sequence joins TRBV28 and TRBJ1-5; D may be TRBD1 (6 bases). This CDR3 spans 15 amino acids. Germline CDR1 and CDR2: MDHEN and SYDVKM. V lost 5 bases to trimming and J lost 1 base, with 12 bases between them. Supplemented by reference TRBV28 and TRBJ1-5, the full variable domain reads DVKVTQSSRYLVKRTGEKVFLECVQDMDHENMFWYRQDPGLGLRLIYFSYDVKMKEKGDIPEGYSVSREKKERFSLILESASTNQTSMYLCASSPDRTSNQPQHFGDGTRLSIL.

J is TRBJ1-3 and V is TRBV5-1; TRBD1 is a possible D gene (5 bases). From germline, CDR1 is SGHRS and CDR2 YFSETQ. Trimming cost V 1 base and J 0 bases, with 11 bases left between them. There are 16 residues in the CDR3. CDR3 DNA sequence: TGCGCCAGCAGCTTGAGGGAGGGGAGCTCTGGAAACACCATATATTTT. Protein sequence: CASSLREGSSGNTIYF. Based on the CDR3 plus reference TRBV5-1 and TRBJ1-3, the full variable domain is KAGVTQTPRYLIKTRGQQVTLSCSPISGHRSVSWYQQTPGQGLQFLFEYFSETQRNKGNFPGRFSGRQFSNSRSEMNVSTLELGDSALYLCASSLREGSSGNTIYFGEGSWLTVV.

The chain is built from TRBV11-2 and TRBJ2-7; 7 bases map to TRBD1. Germline CDR1 SGHAT, CDR2 FQNNGV. This CDR3 is built from 16 residues. The V gene end was trimmed by 5 bases and the J gene end by 1 base; junction bases not matched to a gene: 11. CDR3 amino acids: CASSTPQGLKSYEQYF. Written as DNA, the CDR3 is TGTGCCAGCAGCACGCCACAGGGGCTTAAGTCCTACGAGCAGTACTTC.

This clone was picked up one time. The rearrangement links TRBV6-5 to TRBJ2-7, with no clear D. Germline V gene lookup returns CDR1 MNHEY and CDR2 SVGAGI. V lost 0 bases and J lost 4, with 13 bases in between. The CDR3 extends over 15 amino acids. CDR3 DNA: TGTGCCAGCAGTTACTCTCTCAGTCCCAGTTACGAGCAGTACTTC. Residues: CASSYSLSPSYEQYF.

The chain employs TRBV10-1 and TRBJ1-2; D is possibly TRBD1 (5 bases). V lost 8 bases, J lost 2 bases, and 12 bases lay in between. Looked up from germline, CDR1 is WNHNN and CDR2 is SYGVQD (reference sequence). The CDR3 runs to 13 residues. The CDR3 sequence is CASFLTENYGYTF. The DNA of the CDR3 is TGCGCCAGCTTTTTGACAGAAAACTATGGCTACACCTTC.

The chain employs TRBV14 and TRBJ2-7; the match to TRBD2 covers 7 bases. CDR3 size: 15 residues. The germline V gene has CDR1 SGHDN and CDR2 FVKESK. Germline trimming cut 1 base from V and 2 bases from J; bases unmatched to any gene: 5. The CDR3 DNA reads TGTGCCAGCAGCCAAGGGACCGGGAGGACCTACGAGCAGTACTTC. Its protein product is CASSQGTGRTYEQYF.

The chain carries TRBV5-4 and TRBJ2-7, with a tentative D call TRBD1 (5 bases). The CDR3 is made up of 14 amino acids. V gave up 4 bases and J gave up 1 base, with 12 bases separating them. In germline, CDR1 is SGHNT, CDR2 YYREEE (reference sequence). The chain's CDR3 is CASSVGPESYEQYF. In DNA, the CDR3 is TGTGCCAGCAGCGTGGGGCCGGAGTCCTACGAGCAGTACTTC.

The chain combines TRBV9 with TRBJ2-1; no clear D gene. This CDR3 has 15 residues. From germline, CDR1 is SGDLS and CDR2 YYNGEE. Trimming took off 0 bases at V and 5 bases at J, with 12 bases between the two ends. CDR3 bases: TGTGCCAGCAGCGTAGAGGTGGGAAGGAACAATGAGCAGTTCTTC. The encoded protein is CASSVEVGRNNEQFF.

The chain couples TRBV11-3 to TRBJ2-3; the match to TRBD1 covers 9 bases. With 3 bases clipped from V and 1 base from J, the junction kept 5 bases outside the gene matches. The CDR3 extends over 16 amino acids. Per the germline V gene, CDR1 is SGHNT and CDR2 is YENEEA. The CDR3 protein is CASSFRTGGGTDTQYF. CDR3 sequence (DNA): TGTGCCAGCAGCTTTCGAACAGGGGGCGGCACAGATACGCAGTATTTT. Using reference TRBV11-3 and TRBJ2-3 for the parts outside the CDR3, the full variable domain is EAGVVQSPRYKIIEKKQPVAFWCNPISGHNTLYWYLQNLGQGPELLIRYENEEAVDDSQLPKDRFSAERLKGVDSTLKIQPAELGDSAVYLCASSFRTGGGTDTQYFGPGTRLTVL.